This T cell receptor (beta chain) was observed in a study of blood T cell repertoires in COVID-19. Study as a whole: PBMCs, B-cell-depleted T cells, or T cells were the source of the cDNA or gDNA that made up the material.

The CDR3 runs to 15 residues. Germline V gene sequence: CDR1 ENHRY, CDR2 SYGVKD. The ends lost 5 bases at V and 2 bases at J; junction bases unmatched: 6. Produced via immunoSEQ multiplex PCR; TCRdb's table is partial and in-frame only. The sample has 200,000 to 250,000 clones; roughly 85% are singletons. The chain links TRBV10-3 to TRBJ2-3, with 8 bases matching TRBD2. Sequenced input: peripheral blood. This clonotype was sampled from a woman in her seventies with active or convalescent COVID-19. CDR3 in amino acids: CAISSRAGATDTQYF. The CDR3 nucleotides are TGTGCCATCAGTTCCCGAGCGGGGGCCACAGATACGCAGTATTTT.